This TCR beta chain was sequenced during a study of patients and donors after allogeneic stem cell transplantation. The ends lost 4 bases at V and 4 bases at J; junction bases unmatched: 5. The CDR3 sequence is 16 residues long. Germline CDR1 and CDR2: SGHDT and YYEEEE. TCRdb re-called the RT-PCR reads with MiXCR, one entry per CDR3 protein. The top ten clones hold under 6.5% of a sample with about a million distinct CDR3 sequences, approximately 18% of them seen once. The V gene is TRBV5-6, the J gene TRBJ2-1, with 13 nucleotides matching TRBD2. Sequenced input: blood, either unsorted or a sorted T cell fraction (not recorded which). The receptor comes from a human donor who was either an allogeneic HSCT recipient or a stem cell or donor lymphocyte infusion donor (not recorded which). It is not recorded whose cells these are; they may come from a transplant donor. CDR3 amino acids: CASSDGLAGAYNEQFF. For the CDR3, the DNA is TGTGCCAGCAGCGATGGACTAGCGGGAGCTTACAATGAGCAGTTCTTC.